This T cell receptor beta chain was found in a study of shared clonotypes between healthy human individuals. CDR1 and CDR2 from the germline V gene are MDHEN and SYDVKM. V shed 5 bases, J shed 5 bases, and the junction held 13 bases outside the gene matches. This CDR3 has 17 residues. Each replicate PCR on the sorted subsets used about 220 ng DNA (roughly 32,000 T cell genomes). Assay: immunoSEQ multiplex PCR; the TCRdb copy retains only in-frame clones and omits some. The top ten clones hold 0.37% of a sample with 2 million to 2.5 million clones, 80% to 95% of them seen once. A remark on this clone: Its cognate antigen is unknown.

Broader study findings: Despite large depth, sorted-subset datasets appeared incompletely sequenced. Sampling covered blood only; tissue repertoires likely differ.

Sequencing used naive CD4+ T cells from PBMCs. Subset given: CD45RA+ positively selected. The sequence came from a young man in good health. Some clones in this sample may be carry-over from other donors' samples. The chain combines TRBV28 with TRBJ1-2, with TRBD1 matching 11 bases. The CDR3 DNA sequence: TGTGCCAGCAGTCTCCGGGGGACAGGGGGTGAGGGATATGGCTACACCTTC. It translates to CASSLRGTGGEGYGYTF.